This T cell receptor (beta chain) is from a study of cytomegalovirus exposure and HLA in healthy donors. Generated by immunoSEQ multiplex PCR, the TCRdb table keeps only in-frame clones and is missing some. This table holds about 280,000 clones, roughly 85% found once. Trimming at V came to 4 bases and at J to 8 bases, leaving 4 bases not matched to a gene. This CDR3 contains 12 residues. Germline CDR1 GTSNPN, CDR2 SVGIG (reference sequence). This clone has just a few counts. The clonotype was recovered from a woman younger than 35 in good health and CMV-seronegative. The chain has TRBV30 and TRBJ2-1, with 8 nucleotides matching TRBD2. The specimen was PBMCs. The CDR3, as DNA: TGTGCCTGGACCGACGGGGGGGATGAGCAGTTCTTC. Its protein product is CAWTDGGDEQFF.